This T cell receptor beta chain was recovered during a study of blood T cells in healthy people across ages. This CDR3 is built from 14 residues. CDR1 and CDR2 from the germline V gene are GTSNPN and SVGIG (reference sequence). The V and J ends lost 2 bases and 0 bases, in that order; junction bases with no gene match: 3. Through a sample-barcoded 5' primer and a J-beta primer mix, a second PCR was run for about 7 to 12 cycles. TCRdb re-analysed the 5' RACE reads in MiXCR, keeping a single row per CDR3 protein. The sample holds around 500,000 distinct CDR3 sequences, about 26% seen once. The sample was also reused in another study, on T cells of mothers and their children.

Source material: blood. The chain links TRBV30 to TRBJ1-1; 7 bases line up with TRBD1. The receptor was derived from a boy between 2 and 15 years old in good health. CDR3 amino acids: CAWSYGQVNTEAFF. In nucleotides, the CDR3 is TGTGCCTGGAGTTACGGACAGGTGAACACTGAAGCTTTCTTT.